This T cell receptor beta chain was recovered during a study of blood T cell repertoires in COVID-19. Libraries were prepared by immunoSEQ multiplex PCR; TCRdb keeps only in-frame clonotypes and omits some of them. The sample includes around 320,000 clones, nearly 90% of them seen just once. The CDR3 is 15 residues long. Trimming at V came to 6 bases and at J to 0 bases, leaving 7 bases not matched to a gene. CDR1 is SNHLY, CDR2 FYNNEI, per germline. Source material: PBMCs or T cells enriched from blood (not recorded which). The sequence derives from a woman in her 50s who had been exposed to COVID-19. This rearrangement joins TRBV2 to TRBJ2-7; 8 bases line up with TRBD2. In DNA, the CDR3 is TGTGCCAGCAGCCTAACTAGCGGCCTCTCCTACGAGCAGTACTTC. This translates into CASSLTSGLSYEQYF.